This T cell receptor (beta chain) was identified during a study of PD-L1 blockade in urothelial cancer (dated by TCRdb to about 2017). Some background on the complete study: Every patient began therapy in about 2014 and was given atezolizumab 1,200 mg intravenously every 3 weeks. In the same patients, whole exome sequencing and RNA sequencing of pretreatment tumors were performed in addition to TCR sequencing. Durable clinical benefit was achieved by nine patients and was not achieved by 20 patients. TCR sequencing covered pretreatment tumor samples and matched, serially collected peripheral blood taken before and after atezolizumab treatment. Blood samples gave median yields of around 140,000 T cells and 83,000 or so unique TCRs, along with a median clonality of about 0.084. Patients had an ECOG performance status of 0 or 1 and had received between 0 and 3 prior chemotherapy regimens. Pretreatment blood TCR-seq was available for about 28 patients, at least one posttreatment blood collection was obtained for approximately 25 patients, and tumor TCR-seq was available for approximately 25 patients. Blood samples were analyzed at 3 weeks after treatment start (second dose) and at 6 weeks after treatment start. The study, an exploratory multi-omic analysis, examined somatic, immune and clinical correlates of response to PD-L1 blockade with atezolizumab in urothelial cancer. About 85% of the roughly 29 patients were males with bladder-origin urothelial cancer, and about 65% of the 29 reported a prior smoking history. Durable clinical benefit meant progression-free survival longer than 6 months, and TCR features were also tested against progression-free and overall survival. What the authors observed across the whole study: Greater expansion of tumor-associated TCR clones in peripheral blood 3 weeks after the start of treatment was observed in patients with durable benefit (n of about 20, p = 0.022). Because of the small sample size (n ≈ 31) and the many exploratory analyses performed, the results are intended to be regarded as hypothesis-generating. Improved progression-free and overall survival was found to be associated with pretreatment peripheral blood TCR clonality below the median.

Synthetic TCR analog templates were spiked into each PCR so that absolute template abundance could be estimated from read counts. The immunoSEQ assay was used to amplify TCRbeta CDR3 regions from genomic DNA with bias-controlled V and J gene primers. Sequencing of rearranged TCRbeta segments was done at approximately 20X coverage. In the paper's pipeline: Clustering was used to correct sequencing errors, and CDR3s were annotated against IMGT to assign V, D and J genes. Downstream analyses used only productive TCRbeta rearrangements, leaving out any out-of-frame or stop-codon sequences. Clonality was computed as one minus Shannon entropy normalized by the log of the number of unique productive sequences. Clones differing between time points or between blood and tumor were identified using Fisher's exact test with Benjamini-Hochberg correction, with an adjusted p below 0.01 applied as the threshold. TCRdb obtained this table from immuneACCESS and retained in-frame rearrangements with V and J assigned. These tables miss some clones; where compared with another copy, unresolved V genes account for less than half of the shortfall, and the remainder is unexplained. The D gene and trimming were derived from the DNA, and the V and J assignments and clone size from that table. Within this sample are around 66,000 clones, with roughly 90% of them counted one time only. The ten largest clonotypes hold around 10% of the sample.

In light of the paper, this sample's time point label describes: peripheral blood 6 weeks after treatment start. A cohort of around 28 patients with locally advanced or metastatic urothelial carcinoma, treated at Memorial Sloan Kettering on a trial protocol, was included. Peripheral blood mononuclear cells were collected from each patient pretreatment and during treatment, giving between 1 and 8 total time points per patient. The Qiagen DNeasy Blood extraction kit was used to purify genomic DNA from total PBMCs and from tumor samples. PBMCs were collected pretreatment and during treatment and were isolated and stored as previously described. CDR3 length: 16 amino acids, cysteine to phenylalanine. The CDR3 DNA has 48 bases and is translated from base 1. Germline trimming amounts to 6 bases on V and 4 bases on J, with 8 as the count of junction bases outside the gene matches. Based on the germline V gene (reference sequence), the CDR1 and CDR2 sequences are WNHNN and SYGVQD.

On this clone itself: There is no known antigen for this receptor. Per-nucleotide qualities are absent, and no much larger clonotype sits a single base away.

The origin of this receptor is a man in his sixties with urothelial cancer. The source material was PBMCs, sampled around atezolizumab (anti-PD-L1) treatment. The chain employs TRBV10-1 and TRBJ2-1, with 11 bases in between that match TRBD2. Here is the DNA: TGCGCCAGCAGCCCGATAGGGACTAGCGGATACAATGAGCAGTTCTTC. Translated, this is CASSPIGTSGYNEQFF.